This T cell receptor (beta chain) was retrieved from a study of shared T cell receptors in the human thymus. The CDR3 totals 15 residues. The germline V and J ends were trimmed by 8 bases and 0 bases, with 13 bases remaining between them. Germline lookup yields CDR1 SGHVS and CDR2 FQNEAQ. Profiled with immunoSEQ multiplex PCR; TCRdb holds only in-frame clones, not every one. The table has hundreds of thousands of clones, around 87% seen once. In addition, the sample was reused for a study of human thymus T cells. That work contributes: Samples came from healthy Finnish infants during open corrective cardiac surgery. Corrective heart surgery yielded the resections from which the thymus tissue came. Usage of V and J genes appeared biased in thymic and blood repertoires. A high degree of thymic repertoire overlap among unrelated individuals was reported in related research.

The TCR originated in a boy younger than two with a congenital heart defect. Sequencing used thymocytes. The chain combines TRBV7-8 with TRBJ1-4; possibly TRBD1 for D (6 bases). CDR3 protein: CASARGAPTNEKLFF. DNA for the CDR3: TGTGCCAGCGCACGGGGGGCCCCAACTAATGAAAAACTGTTTTTT.